The 16 T cell receptor beta chains below were found in one sample sequenced in a study of Graves' ophthalmopathy and Graves' hyperthyroidism. The study amplified TCR beta CDR3 regions using RNA transcripts. First-round RT-PCR relied on HTBI primers, and a second-round multiplex PCR came next. TCRdb ran MiXCR on the multiplex PCR reads and lists one entry per CDR3 protein. The data contain some 390,000 distinct CDR3 sequences, 15% to 20% of them singletons. Sequencing used peripheral blood. The source of these receptors is a woman aged 18-30 years with Graves' ophthalmopathy.

This chain connects TRBV9 to TRBJ2-7; 10 bases match TRBD2. The germline V gene has CDR1 SGDLS and CDR2 YYNGEE. V trimming: 0 bases; J trimming: 4 bases; junction bases outside the gene matches: 7. This CDR3 spans 16 amino acids. The DNA of the CDR3 is TGTGCCAGCAGCGTAGACCCGGGACTAGCGATTTACGAGCAGTACTTC. Its translation is CASSVDPGLAIYEQYF.

This clonotype was detected many times. The V and J genes are TRBV12-3 or TRBV12-4 and TRBJ2-7; 7 nucleotides match TRBD1. Germline trimming cut 6 bases from V and 3 bases from J; bases unmatched to any gene: 5. There are 13 residues in the CDR3. This chain's CDR3 is CASRGDRSYEQYF. The CDR3 DNA sequence: TGTGCCAGCAGGGGGGACAGAAGCTACGAGCAGTACTTC.

This clonotype was detected ten times or more. J is TRBJ2-5 and V is TRBV24-1, with D possibly called TRBD1 or TRBD2 (5 bases each). The V end lost 7 bases, the J end lost 3 bases, and 23 bases lay between the germline ends. The CDR3 is 17 residues long. CDR1 and CDR2 from the germline V gene are KGHDR and SFDVKD. As DNA, the CDR3 is TGTGCCACCAGCAACAGGCCCCGACGAGAGGGTAAAGAGACCCAGTACTTC. Protein: CATSNRPRREGKETQYF.

This clonotype was found many times. V is TRBV28 and J is TRBJ1-3; D not resolved. Germline V CDR1 and CDR2: MDHEN, SYDVKM. The CDR3 runs to 18 residues. The germline V and J ends were trimmed by 4 bases and 1 base, with 20 bases remaining between them. In nucleotides, the CDR3 is TGTGCCAGCAGTTCCCCCTCGGGATTCTGGGAATCTGGAAACACCATATATTTT. This translates into CASSSPSGFWESGNTIYF.

This clonotype was counted ten times or more. The chain couples TRBV3-1 to TRBJ1-1; 9 nucleotides agree with TRBD1. This CDR3 has 14 amino acids. CDR1 and CDR2 (germline): LGHDT, YNNKEL (reference sequence). J lost 9 bases, V lost 3 bases, and 8 bases had no gene match. This CDR3 reads CASSHLRTGAKAFF. CDR3 coding DNA: TGTGCCAGCAGCCACTTGCGGACAGGGGCCAAAGCTTTCTTT.

The table lists this clonotype with many counts. The rearrangement links TRBV7-8 to TRBJ2-5; the D is unclear. Trimming removed 5 bases at V and 4 bases at J, with 11 bases between. The CDR3 sequence is 13 residues long. From germline, CDR1 is SGHVS and CDR2 FQNEAQ. The chain's CDR3 is CASSPDGGETQYF. The CDR3 DNA is TGTGCCAGCAGCCCCGACGGTGGAGAGACCCAGTACTTC. Filled out from reference TRBV7-8 and TRBJ2-5, the complete variable domain reads GAGVSQSPRYKVAKRGQDVALRCDPISGHVSLFWYQQALGQGPEFLTYFQNEAQLDKSGLPSDRFFAERPEGSVSTLKIQRTQQEDSAVYLCASSPDGGETQYFGPGTRLLVL.

Many counts were recorded for this clonotype. The rearrangement links TRBV19 to TRBJ2-7; possible D gene TRBD1, 5 bases. Germline V gene data show CDR1 as LNHDA and CDR2 as SQIVND (reference sequence). This CDR3 contains 14 residues. Trimming removed 3 bases at V and 6 bases at J, with 15 bases between. The CDR3 DNA follows: TGTGCCAGTAGTATGGTCGGCAGGGCTGGCGAGCAGTACTTC. It codes for CASSMVGRAGEQYF.

This clonotype has at least ten counts. The V gene is TRBV6-2 or TRBV6-3, the J gene TRBJ2-5; D gene unclear. Germline values: CDR1 MNHEY, CDR2 SVGEGT. The V and J ends lost 0 bases and 4 bases respectively, with 6 bases between them. The CDR3 has 13 amino acids. CDR3 region: CASSYSRIETQYF. Here the CDR3 DNA reads TGTGCCAGCAGTTACTCGAGAATAGAGACCCAGTACTTC.

The chain employs TRBV5-1 and TRBJ1-1; the D gene is possibly TRBD1 (5 bases). There are 12 residues in the CDR3. The germline V gene has CDR1 SGHRS and CDR2 YFSETQ. The V end lost 5 bases, the J end lost 11 bases, and 16 bases lay between the germline ends. The CDR3 reads CASSTGDLGAFF. CDR3 sequence (DNA): TGCGCCAGCAGTACCGGGGACTTAGGTGCTTTCTTT.

This clonotype occurred many times. This chain joins TRBV3-1 and TRBJ2-7; D remains unclear. The CDR3 totals 12 residues. CDR1 and CDR2 from the germline V gene are LGHDT and YNNKEL (reference sequence). The germline V and J ends were trimmed by 4 bases and 5 bases, with 9 bases remaining between them. The CDR3 loop is CASSLIQNEQYF. For the CDR3, the DNA is TGTGCCAGCAGCCTTATACAGAACGAGCAGTACTTC.

This clonotype was seen many times. The gene calls are TRBV7-2 and TRBJ1-3; D is ambiguous. The V end was cut by 2 bases, the J end by 3 bases, with 2 bases between. In germline, CDR1 is SGHTA, CDR2 FQGNSA. The CDR3 has 12 residues. The CDR3 DNA sequence: TGTGCCAGCAGCTTACTTGGAAACACCATATATTTT. This gives the protein CASSLLGNTIYF.

This clonotype turned up a few times. The genes are TRBV27 and TRBJ2-7; 14 bases agree with TRBD2. Looked up from germline, CDR1 is MNHEY and CDR2 is SMNVEV (reference sequence). Losses at the gene ends were 5 bases for V and 5 bases for J; bases not matched to a gene: 8. This CDR3 comprises 16 residues. DNA of the CDR3: TGTGCCAGCAGTAGTATTGGGACTAGCGGGGGTGACGAGCAGTACTTC. It translates to CASSSIGTSGGDEQYF.

This clonotype appeared many times. Its ends do not fully match the called genes, so a read error is possible. The rearrangement uses TRBV6-5 and TRBJ1-1, with TRBD1 matching over 7 bases. CDR1 and CDR2 from the germline V gene are MNHEY and SVGAGI. This CDR3 region has 16 residues. CDR3 sequence (DNA): TGTGCCAGCAGTTATAGGTACAGGGGAATGAAGACTGAAGCTTTCTTT. This sequence encodes CASSYRYRGMKTEAFF.

This clonotype showed up just a few times. The V call is TRBV7-8, the J call TRBJ2-5; unclear D gene. Germline CDR1 reads SGHVS; CDR2 reads FQNEAQ. V was clipped by 4 bases and J by 4 bases, with 13 bases between them. The CDR3 extends over 14 amino acids. CDR3 nucleotides: TGTGCCAGCAGCTCAAGACATGAAGGAGAGACCCAGTACTTC. This codes for CASSSRHEGETQYF.

This clonotype was counted ten times or more. This rearrangement joins TRBV28 to TRBJ1-6; D unclear. Trimming took 7 bases from V and 8 from J, leaving 12 bases between them. Germline CDR1 and CDR2: MDHEN and SYDVKM. The CDR3 extends over 13 amino acids. This chain's CDR3 is CASIHQRDSPLHF. The DNA of the CDR3 is TGTGCCAGCATCCACCAGAGGGATTCACCCCTCCACTTT.

In its sample, this clonotype was seen many times. The chain carries TRBV5-1 and TRBJ1-1; no reliable D call. Trimming pared 4 bases from V and 0 bases from J, leaving 13 bases between. CDR1 is SGHRS and CDR2 is YFSETQ in the germline V gene. The CDR3 loop spans 15 amino acids. CDR3 DNA: TGCGCCAGCAGCACGGCCCAAACCATGAACACTGAAGCTTTCTTT. This gives the protein CASSTAQTMNTEAFF.